The clone carrying this T cell receptor beta chain was observed a single time. The antigen is not known. This sample was taken from a study of graft-versus-host responses after intestinal transplantation. The wider study: Uniformly, recipients were administered anti-thymocyte globulin induction with subsequent tacrolimus and steroids for around three years.

TCRdb keeps only in-frame clones here, not all; method: immunoSEQ multiplex PCR. The sample shows under 150,000 clones, roughly nine tenths of them seen only once. There are 14 residues in the CDR3. The germline V gene has CDR1 SGHRS and CDR2 YFSETQ. With 0 bases removed from V and 2 bases from J, the gap between germline ends came to 7 bases. Study results and caveats: Circulating GvH clones peaking coincided with falling HvG clones soon after transplant. Investigators detected GvH clones in recipient marrow, with some emerging earlier in ileum or blood.

This clonotype originated in a human donor who received an intestinal transplant. This chain uses TRBV5-1 with TRBJ2-3, with a possible D match to TRBD2 (6 bases). This material consisted of unstimulated CD4+ T cells sorted from spleen or lymph node cells, taken before intestinal transplant. As DNA, the CDR3 is TGCGCCAGCAGCTTGGGACTAGACACAGATACGCAGTATTTT. Its protein is CASSLGLDTDTQYF.